The text below deals with one TCR beta chain. The antigen is not known. The data were obtained in a study of cytomegalovirus exposure and HLA in healthy donors. PCR involved 60 Vbeta and 13 Jbeta primers. Only in-frame clones appear in the TCRdb table, and some are missing; sequencing was by immunoSEQ multiplex PCR. The sample contains about 76,000 clones, 65% to 75% of which appear only once. The CDR3 totals 14 residues. Germline trimming cut 4 bases from V and 2 bases from J; bases unmatched to any gene: 3. The germline V gene has CDR1 SGHNT and CDR2 YYREEE (reference sequence). Study results and limitations: A later analysis found common viral pathogens apparently linked to several of the most significant clusters. Productive status was seen about 90% or about 30% of the time for most TCR beta V segments in an earlier analysis.

Donors showed nominal health when sampled, although they likely had unrecorded immune exposures. Sequencing was performed on PBMCs. The sequence came from a woman aged 35 to 49 in good health and CMV-seropositive. The chain couples TRBV5-4 to TRBJ1-2; 9 bases are shared with TRBD1. The CDR3 region has the DNA TGTGCCAGCAGCCGGACAGGGGAAAACTATGGCTACACCTTC. It specifies CASSRTGENYGYTF.